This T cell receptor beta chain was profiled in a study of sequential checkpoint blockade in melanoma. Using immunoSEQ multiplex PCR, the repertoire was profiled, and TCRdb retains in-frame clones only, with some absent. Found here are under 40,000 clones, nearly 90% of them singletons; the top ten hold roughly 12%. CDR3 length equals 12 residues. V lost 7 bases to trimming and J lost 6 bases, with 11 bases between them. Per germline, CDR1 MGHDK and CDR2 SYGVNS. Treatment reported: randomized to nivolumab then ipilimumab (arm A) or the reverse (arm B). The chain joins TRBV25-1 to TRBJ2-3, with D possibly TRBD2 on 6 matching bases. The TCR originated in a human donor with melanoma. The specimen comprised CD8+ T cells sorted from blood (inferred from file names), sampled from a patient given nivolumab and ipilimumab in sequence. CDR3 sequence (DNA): TGTGCCAGCATCGGACTACTTGATACGCAGTATTTT. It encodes CASIGLLDTQYF.